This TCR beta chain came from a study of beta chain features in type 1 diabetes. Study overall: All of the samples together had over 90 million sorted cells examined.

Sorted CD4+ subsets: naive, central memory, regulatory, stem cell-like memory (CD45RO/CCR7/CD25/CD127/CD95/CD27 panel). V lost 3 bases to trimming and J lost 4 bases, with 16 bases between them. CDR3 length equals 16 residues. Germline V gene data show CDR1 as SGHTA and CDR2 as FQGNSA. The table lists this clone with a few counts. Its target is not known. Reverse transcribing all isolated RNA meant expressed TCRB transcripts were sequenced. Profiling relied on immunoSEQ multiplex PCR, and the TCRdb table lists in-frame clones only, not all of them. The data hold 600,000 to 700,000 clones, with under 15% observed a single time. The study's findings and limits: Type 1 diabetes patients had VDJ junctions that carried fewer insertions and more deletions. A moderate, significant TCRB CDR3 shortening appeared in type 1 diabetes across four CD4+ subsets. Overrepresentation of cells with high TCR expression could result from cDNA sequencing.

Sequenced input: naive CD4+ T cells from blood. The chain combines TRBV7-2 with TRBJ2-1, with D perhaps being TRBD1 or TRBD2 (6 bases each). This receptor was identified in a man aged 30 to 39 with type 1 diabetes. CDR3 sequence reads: CASSFPAGGGYNEQFF. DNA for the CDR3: TGTGCCAGCAGCTTCCCGGCCGGGGGCGGGTACAATGAGCAGTTCTTC.